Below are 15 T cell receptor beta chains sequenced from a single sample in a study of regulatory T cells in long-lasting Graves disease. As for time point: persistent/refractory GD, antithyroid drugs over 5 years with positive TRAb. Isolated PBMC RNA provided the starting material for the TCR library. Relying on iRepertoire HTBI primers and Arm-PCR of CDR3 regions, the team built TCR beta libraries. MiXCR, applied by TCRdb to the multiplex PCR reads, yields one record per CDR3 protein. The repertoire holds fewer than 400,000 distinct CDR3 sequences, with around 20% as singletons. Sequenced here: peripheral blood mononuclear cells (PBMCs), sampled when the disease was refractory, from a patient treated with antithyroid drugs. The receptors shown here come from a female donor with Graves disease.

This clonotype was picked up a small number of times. CDR3 residues: CAWSEIASGTRNQPQHF. The CDR3 bases are TGTGCCTGGAGTGAAATAGCCTCCGGGACACGCAATCAGCCCCAGCATTTT. V and J are TRBV30 and TRBJ1-5; possibly TRBD1 for D (6 bases). The germline CDR1 and CDR2 sequences are GTSNPN and SVGIG (reference sequence). This CDR3 spans 17 amino acids. Trimming pared 1 base from V and 2 bases from J, leaving 18 bases between.

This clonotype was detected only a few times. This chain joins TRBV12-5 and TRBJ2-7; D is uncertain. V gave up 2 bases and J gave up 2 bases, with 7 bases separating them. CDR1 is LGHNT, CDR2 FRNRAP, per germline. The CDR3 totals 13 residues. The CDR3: CASGLRAAYEQYF. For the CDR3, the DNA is TGTGCTAGTGGTTTGAGGGCCGCCTACGAGCAGTACTTC.

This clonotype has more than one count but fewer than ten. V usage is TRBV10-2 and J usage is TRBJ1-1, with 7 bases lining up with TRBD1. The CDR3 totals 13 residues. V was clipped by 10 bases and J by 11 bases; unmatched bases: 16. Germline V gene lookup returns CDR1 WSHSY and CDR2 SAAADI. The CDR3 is CATLQSKGGLAFF. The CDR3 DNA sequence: TGCGCCACCCTTCAATCAAAAGGGGGCCTCGCTTTCTTT.

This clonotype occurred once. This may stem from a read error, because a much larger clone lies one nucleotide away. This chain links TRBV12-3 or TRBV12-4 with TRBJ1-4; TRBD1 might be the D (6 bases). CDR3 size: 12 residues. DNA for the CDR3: TGTGTCAGCAGTACAGGGATGGAAAAACTGTTTTTT. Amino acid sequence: CVSSTGMEKLFF.

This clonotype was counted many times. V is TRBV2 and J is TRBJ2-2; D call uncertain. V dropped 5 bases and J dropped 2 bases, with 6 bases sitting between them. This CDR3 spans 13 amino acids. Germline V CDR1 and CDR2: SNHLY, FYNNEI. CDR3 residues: CASSSVNTGELFF. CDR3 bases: TGTGCCAGCAGTAGCGTTAACACCGGGGAGCTGTTTTTT.

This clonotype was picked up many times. DNA of the CDR3: TGTGCCACCAGCCAGGGTAGCAATCAGCCCCAGCATTTT. Translation gives CATSQGSNQPQHF. The chain links TRBV24-1 to TRBJ1-5; a possible D gene is TRBD1 (5 bases). This CDR3 region has 13 residues. Looked up from germline, CDR1 is KGHDR and CDR2 is SFDVKD. The ends were cut back, 7 bases at V and 0 bases at J, with 6 bases in the middle.

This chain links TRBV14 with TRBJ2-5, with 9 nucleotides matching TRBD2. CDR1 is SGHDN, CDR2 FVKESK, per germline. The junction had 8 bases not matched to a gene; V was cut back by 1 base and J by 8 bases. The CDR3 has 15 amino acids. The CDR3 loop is CASSQVLAGSGTQYF. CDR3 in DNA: TGTGCCAGCAGCCAAGTGCTAGCGGGGAGCGGAACCCAGTACTTC.

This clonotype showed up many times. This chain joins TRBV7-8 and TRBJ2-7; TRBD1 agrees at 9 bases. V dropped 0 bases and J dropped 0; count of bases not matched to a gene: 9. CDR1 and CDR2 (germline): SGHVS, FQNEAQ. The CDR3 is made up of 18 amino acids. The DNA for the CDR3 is TGTGCCAGCAGCTTAGCTAGTCGGGGACAGGGTCTCTCCTACGAGCAGTACTTC. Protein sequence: CASSLASRGQGLSYEQYF. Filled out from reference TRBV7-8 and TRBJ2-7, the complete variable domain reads GAGVSQSPRYKVAKRGQDVALRCDPISGHVSLFWYQQALGQGPEFLTYFQNEAQLDKSGLPSDRFFAERPEGSVSTLKIQRTQQEDSAVYLCASSLASRGQGLSYEQYFGPGTRLTVT.

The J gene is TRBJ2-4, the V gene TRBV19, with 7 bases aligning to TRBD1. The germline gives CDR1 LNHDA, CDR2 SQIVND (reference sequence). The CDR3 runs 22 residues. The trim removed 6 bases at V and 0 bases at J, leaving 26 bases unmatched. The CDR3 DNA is TGTGCCAGTAGCGACCAGGGGGTCGCGAACTCAAACTTCAATATAGCCAAAAACATTCAGTACTTC. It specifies CASSDQGVANSNFNIAKNIQYF.

The CDR3 DNA sequence: TGTGCCAGCAGCCGGGGGGGGGGTCACAACACTGAAGCTTTCTTT. The encoded protein is CASSRGGGHNTEAFF. The V call is TRBV7-8, the J call TRBJ1-1, with D maybe TRBD1 (5 bases). The ends were cut back, 5 bases at V and 2 bases at J, with 15 bases in the middle. Per the germline V gene, CDR1 is SGHVS and CDR2 is FQNEAQ. The CDR3 has 15 amino acids.

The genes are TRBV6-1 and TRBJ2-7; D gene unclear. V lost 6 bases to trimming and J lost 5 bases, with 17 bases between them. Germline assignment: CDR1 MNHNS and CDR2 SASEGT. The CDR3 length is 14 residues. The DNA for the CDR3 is TGTGCCAGCAGCTCTCCGACCCAAAATAACGAGCAGTACTTC. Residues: CASSSPTQNNEQYF.

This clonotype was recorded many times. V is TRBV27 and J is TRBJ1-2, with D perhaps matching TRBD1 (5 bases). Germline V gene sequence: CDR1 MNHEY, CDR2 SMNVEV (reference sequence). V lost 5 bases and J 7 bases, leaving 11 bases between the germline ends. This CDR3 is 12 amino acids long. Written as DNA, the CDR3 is TGTGCCAGCAGTCCGGGACTCGGTGGCTACACCTTC. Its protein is CASSPGLGGYTF.

CDR3 bases: TGTGCCAGCAACAAAGGTGGGGGCACTGAAGCTTTCTTT. This sequence encodes CASNKGGGTEAFF. The chain has TRBV6-1 and TRBJ1-1, with D perhaps matching TRBD1 (5 bases). Between the trimmed V and J ends, which lost 7 bases and 4 bases, there was a span of 13 bases. CDR3 length equals 13 residues. Germline V gene data show CDR1 as MNHNS and CDR2 as SASEGT.

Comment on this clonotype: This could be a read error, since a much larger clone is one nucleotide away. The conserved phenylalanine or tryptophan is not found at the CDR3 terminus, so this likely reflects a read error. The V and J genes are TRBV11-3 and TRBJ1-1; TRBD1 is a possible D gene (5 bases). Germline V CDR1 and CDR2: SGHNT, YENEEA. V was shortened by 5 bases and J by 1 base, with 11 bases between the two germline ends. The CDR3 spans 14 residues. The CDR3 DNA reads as TGTGCCAGCAGCAACCAGGGACCGAACACTGAAGCTTTCCTT. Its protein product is CASSNQGPNTEAFL.

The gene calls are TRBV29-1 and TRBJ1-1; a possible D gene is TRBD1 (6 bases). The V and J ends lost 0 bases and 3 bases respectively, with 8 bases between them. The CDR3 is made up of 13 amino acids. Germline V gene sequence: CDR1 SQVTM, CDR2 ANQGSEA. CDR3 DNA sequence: TGCAGCGTTGAAGAGAGGGGGGACACTGAAGCTTTCTTT. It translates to CSVEERGDTEAFF.